The T cell receptor (beta chain) under discussion was sequenced for a study of radiation and T cells in renal cell carcinoma. Documented time point: baseline pretreatment blood. Regarding treatment: 15 Gy SBRT to primary tumor, nephrectomy 4 weeks later. The protocol was immunoSEQ multiplex PCR, while the TCRdb copy is restricted to in-frame clones and leaves out a portion. Of over 120,000 clones listed, 70% to 90% were seen once; the top ten hold about 12%. Germline lookup yields CDR1 SNHLY and CDR2 FYNNEI. The CDR3 runs to 15 residues. Trimming took off 1 base at V and 0 bases at J, with 8 bases between the two ends. Details on this clone: The sample carries other DNA sequences with the same CDR3.

The V gene is TRBV2, the J gene TRBJ2-3; D unclear. The source material was blood, sampled from a patient whose treatment included radiotherapy and nephrectomy. The receptor was isolated from a woman in her forties or fifties with renal cell carcinoma. The CDR3 nucleotides are TGTGCCAGCAGTGAAGAGGGCCTTAGCACAGATACGCAGTATTTT. Amino acids: CASSEEGLSTDTQYF.